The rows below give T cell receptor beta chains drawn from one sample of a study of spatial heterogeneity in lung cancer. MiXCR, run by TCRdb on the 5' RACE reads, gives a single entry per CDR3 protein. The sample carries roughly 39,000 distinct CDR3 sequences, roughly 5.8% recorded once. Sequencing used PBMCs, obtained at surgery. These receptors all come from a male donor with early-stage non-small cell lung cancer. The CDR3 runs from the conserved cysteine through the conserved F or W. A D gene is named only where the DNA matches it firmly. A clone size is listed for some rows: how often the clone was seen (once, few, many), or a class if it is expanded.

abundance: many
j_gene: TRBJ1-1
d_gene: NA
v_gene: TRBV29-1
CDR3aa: CSVGRQYTEAFF
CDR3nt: TGCAGCGTTGGGAGACAGTACACTGAAGCTTTCTTT

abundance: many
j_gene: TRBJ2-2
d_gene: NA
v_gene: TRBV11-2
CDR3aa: CASSPSGQYTGELFF
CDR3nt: TGTGCCAGCAGCCCGTCGGGACAATACACCGGGGAGCTGTTTTTT

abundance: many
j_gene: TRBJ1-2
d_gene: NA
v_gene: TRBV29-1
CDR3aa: CSVRAGYGYTF
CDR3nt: TGCAGCGTCAGGGCGGGCTATGGCTACACCTTC

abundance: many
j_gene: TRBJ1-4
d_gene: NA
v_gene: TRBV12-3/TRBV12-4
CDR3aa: CASSSPRQATNEKLFF
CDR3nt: TGTGCCAGCAGTTCACCTAGACAGGCAACTAATGAAAAACTGTTTTTT

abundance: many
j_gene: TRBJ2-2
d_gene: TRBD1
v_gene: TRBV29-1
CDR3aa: CSAFTGQGATGELFF
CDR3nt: TGCAGCGCCTTTACCGGACAGGGAGCCACCGGGGAGCTGTTTTTT

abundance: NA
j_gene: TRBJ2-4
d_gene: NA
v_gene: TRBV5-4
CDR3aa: CASSGEVGNIQYF
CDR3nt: TGTGCCAGCTCAGGGGAGGTTGGGAACATTCAGTACTTC

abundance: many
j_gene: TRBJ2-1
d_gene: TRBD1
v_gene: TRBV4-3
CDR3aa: CASSQYTGALRFF
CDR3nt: TGCGCCAGCAGCCAATACACAGGGGCCCTTCGATTCTTC

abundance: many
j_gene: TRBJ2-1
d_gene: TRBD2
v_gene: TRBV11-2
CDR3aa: CASRSPGLATPRNEQFF
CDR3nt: TGTGCCAGCAGAAGCCCGGGACTAGCGACCCCGAGGAATGAGCAGTTCTTC

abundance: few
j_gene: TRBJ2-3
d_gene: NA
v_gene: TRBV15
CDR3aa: CATSRGGSGTDTQYF
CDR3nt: TGTGCCACCAGCAGAGGTGGTAGCGGCACAGATACGCAGTATTTT

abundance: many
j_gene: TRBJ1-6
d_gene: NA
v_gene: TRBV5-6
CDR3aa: CASSLTGLTSNSPLHF
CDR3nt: TGTGCCAGCAGCTTGACAGGCTTAACCAGTAATTCACCCCTCCACTTT

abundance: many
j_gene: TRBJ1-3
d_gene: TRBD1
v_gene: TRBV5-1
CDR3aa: CASSVDRPGSGNTIYF
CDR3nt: TGCGCCAGCAGCGTGGACAGGCCCGGCTCTGGAAACACCATATATTTT

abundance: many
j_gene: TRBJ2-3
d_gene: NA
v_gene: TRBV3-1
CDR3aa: CASSSPGTQYF
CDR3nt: TGTGCCAGCAGCTCCCCGGGTACGCAGTATTTT

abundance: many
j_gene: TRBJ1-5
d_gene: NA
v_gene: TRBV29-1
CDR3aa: CSVFTGGRGPQHF
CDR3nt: TGCAGCGTTTTCACGGGGGGGCGCGGGCCCCAGCATTTT

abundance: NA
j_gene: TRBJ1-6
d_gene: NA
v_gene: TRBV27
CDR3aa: CASTLGRNYNSPLHF
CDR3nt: TGTGCCAGCACCCTGGGGAGAAACTATAATTCACCCCTCCACTTT

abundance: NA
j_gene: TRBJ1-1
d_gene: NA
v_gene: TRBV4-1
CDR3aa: CASSQEGAGVTEAFF
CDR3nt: TGCGCCAGCAGCCAAGAAGGGGCAGGGGTCACTGAAGCTTTCTTT

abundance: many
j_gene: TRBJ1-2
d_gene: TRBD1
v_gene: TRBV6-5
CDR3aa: CASRPPGTGGRYGYTF
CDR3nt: TGTGCCAGCAGACCTCCCGGGACAGGGGGCCGGTATGGCTACACCTTC

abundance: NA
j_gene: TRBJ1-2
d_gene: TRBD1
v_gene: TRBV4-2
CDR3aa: CASSHDGQGANYGYTF
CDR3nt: TGTGCCAGCAGCCACGATGGACAGGGGGCTAACTATGGCTACACCTTC

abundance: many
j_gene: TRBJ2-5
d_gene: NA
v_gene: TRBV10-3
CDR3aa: CAISEGRQETQYF
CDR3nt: TGTGCCATCAGTGAGGGGAGACAAGAGACCCAGTACTTC

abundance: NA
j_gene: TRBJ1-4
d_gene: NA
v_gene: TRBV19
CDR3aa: CASRGTANEKLFF
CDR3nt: TGTGCCAGTAGGGGGACTGCAAATGAAAAACTGTTTTTT

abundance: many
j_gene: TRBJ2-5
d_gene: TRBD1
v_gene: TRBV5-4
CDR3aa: CASSFDRGGSQYF
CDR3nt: TGTGCCAGCAGCTTTGACAGGGGGGGGTCCCAGTACTTC

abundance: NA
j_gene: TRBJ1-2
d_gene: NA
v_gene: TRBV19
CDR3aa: CASVGGPNYGYTF
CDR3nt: TGTGCCAGTGTGGGGGGGCCTAACTATGGCTACACCTTC

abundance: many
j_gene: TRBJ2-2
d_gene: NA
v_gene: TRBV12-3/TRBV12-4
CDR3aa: CASSLVLGTTGELFF
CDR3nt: TGTGCCAGCAGTTTAGTGTTAGGTACCACCGGGGAGCTGTTTTTT

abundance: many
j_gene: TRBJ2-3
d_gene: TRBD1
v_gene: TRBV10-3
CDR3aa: CAIKRTGGHTDTQYF
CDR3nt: TGTGCCATCAAACGGACAGGGGGTCACACAGATACGCAGTATTTT

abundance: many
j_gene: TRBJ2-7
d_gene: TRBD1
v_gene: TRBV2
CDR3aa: CASRLPGTGAYEQYF
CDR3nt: TGTGCCAGCAGACTCCCCGGGACAGGGGCCTACGAGCAGTACTTC

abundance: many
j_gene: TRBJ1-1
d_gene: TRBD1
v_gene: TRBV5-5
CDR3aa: CASSLEAGGMNTEAFF
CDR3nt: TGTGCCAGCAGCTTGGAGGCAGGGGGAATGAACACTGAAGCTTTCTTT

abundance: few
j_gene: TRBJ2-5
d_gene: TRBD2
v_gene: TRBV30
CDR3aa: CAWRLAGVNYQETQYF
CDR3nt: TGTGCCTGGAGGCTAGCGGGGGTGAACTACCAAGAGACCCAGTACTTC

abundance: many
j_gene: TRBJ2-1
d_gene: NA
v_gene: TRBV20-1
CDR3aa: CSAPSTQQFF
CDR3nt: TGCAGTGCGCCTAGCACTCAGCAGTTCTTC

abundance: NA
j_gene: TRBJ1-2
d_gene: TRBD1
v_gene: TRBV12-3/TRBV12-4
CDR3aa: CASRELTGAGDGYTF
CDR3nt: TGTGCCAGCAGGGAATTGACAGGGGCCGGTGATGGCTACACCTTC

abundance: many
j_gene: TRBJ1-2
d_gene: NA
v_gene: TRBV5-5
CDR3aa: CASSPQWQGDLYGYTF
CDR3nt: TGTGCCAGCAGCCCCCAATGGCAGGGAGATTTATATGGCTACACCTTC

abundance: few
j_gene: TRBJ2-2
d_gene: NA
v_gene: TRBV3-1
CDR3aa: CASSQDRRQANTGELFF
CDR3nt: TGTGCCAGCAGCCAAGATAGGAGACAGGCGAACACCGGGGAGCTGTTTTTT

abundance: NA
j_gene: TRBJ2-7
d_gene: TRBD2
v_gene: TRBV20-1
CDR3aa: CSARDGREAQYF
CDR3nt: TGCAGTGCTAGAGATGGGAGGGAAGCGCAGTACTTC

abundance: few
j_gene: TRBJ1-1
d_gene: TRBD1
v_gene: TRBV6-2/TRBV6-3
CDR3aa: CASSHGQGEAFF
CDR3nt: TGTGCCAGCAGCCACGGACAGGGTGAAGCTTTCTTT

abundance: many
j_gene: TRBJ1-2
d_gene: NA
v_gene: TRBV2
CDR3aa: CASIRKNYGYTF
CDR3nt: TGTGCCAGCATTCGCAAGAACTATGGCTACACCTTC

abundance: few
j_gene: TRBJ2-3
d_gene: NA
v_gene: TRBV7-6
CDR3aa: CASSASTDTQYF
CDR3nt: TGTGCCAGCAGCGCTAGCACAGATACGCAGTATTTT

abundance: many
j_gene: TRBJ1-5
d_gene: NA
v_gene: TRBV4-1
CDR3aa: CASSPGQAGAQPQHF
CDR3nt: TGCGCCAGCAGCCCCGGTCAGGCTGGGGCTCAGCCCCAGCATTTT

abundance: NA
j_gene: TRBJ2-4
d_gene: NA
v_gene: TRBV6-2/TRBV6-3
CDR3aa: CASSYSTLAKNIQYF
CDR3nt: TGTGCCAGCAGTTACTCGACATTAGCCAAAAACATTCAGTACTTC

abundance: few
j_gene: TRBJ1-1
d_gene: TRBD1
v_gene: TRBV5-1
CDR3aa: CASSFGGGQQFGGF
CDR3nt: TGCGCCAGCAGCTTCGGTGGGGGACAGCAATTTGGAGGCTTT

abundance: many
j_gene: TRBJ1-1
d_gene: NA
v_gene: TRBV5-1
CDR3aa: CASSSQGSNTEAFF
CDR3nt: TGCGCCAGCAGCTCACAGGGTTCCAACACTGAAGCTTTCTTT

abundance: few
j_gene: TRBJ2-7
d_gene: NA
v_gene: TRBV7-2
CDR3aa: CASSPEGGPVHEQYF
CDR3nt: TGTGCCAGCAGCCCAGAGGGGGGCCCTGTCCACGAGCAGTACTTC

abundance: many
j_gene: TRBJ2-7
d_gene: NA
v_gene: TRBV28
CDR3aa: CASSQGTGVTYEQYF
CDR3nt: TGTGCCAGCAGTCAAGGAACGGGGGTCACCTACGAGCAGTACTTC

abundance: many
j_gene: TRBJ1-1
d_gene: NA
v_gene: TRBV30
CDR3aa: CAWSIYGLNTEAFF
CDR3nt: TGTGCCTGGAGCATTTACGGGTTGAACACTGAAGCTTTCTTT

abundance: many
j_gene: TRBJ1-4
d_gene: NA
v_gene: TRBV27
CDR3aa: CASSPNMDSVKLFF
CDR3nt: TGTGCCAGCAGTCCGAACATGGATAGTGTAAAACTGTTTTTT

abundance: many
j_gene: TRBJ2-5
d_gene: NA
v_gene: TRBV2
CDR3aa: CARGLGETQYF
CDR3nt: TGTGCCAGGGGACTCGGAGAGACCCAGTACTTC

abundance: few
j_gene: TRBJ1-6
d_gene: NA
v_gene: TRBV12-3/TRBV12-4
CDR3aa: CASSLVRNNSPLHF
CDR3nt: TGTGCCAGCAGTTTGGTCCGAAATAATTCACCCCTCCACTTT

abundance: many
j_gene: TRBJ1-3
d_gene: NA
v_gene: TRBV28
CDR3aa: CASSLFFGASGNTIYF
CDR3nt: TGTGCCAGCAGTTTATTCTTCGGGGCCTCTGGAAACACCATATATTTT

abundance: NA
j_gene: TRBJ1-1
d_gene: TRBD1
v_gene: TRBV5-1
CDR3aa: CASSAGRQGGTEAFF
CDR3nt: TGCGCCAGCAGCGCGGGGAGACAGGGGGGGACTGAAGCTTTCTTT

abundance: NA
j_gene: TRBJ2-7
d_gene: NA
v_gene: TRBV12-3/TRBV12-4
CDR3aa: CASSPSIRQGGYGMGQTSYEQYF
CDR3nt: TGTGCCAGCAGTCCTTCTATCCGACAGGGAGGTTATGGTATGGGTCAGACCTCCTACGAGCAGTACTTC

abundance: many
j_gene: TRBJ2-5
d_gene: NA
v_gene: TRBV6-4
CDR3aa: CASSAGHQGTQYF
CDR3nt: TGTGCCAGCAGTGCGGGCCACCAGGGGACCCAGTACTTC

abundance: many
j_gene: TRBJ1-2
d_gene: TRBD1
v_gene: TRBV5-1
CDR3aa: CASRFDRGHNGYTF
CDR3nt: TGCGCCAGCAGATTCGACAGGGGGCATAATGGCTACACCTTC

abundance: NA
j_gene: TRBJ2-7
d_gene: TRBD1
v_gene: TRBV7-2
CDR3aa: CASSLQTTGTYEQYF
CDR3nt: TGTGCCAGCAGCTTACAAACGACAGGGACGTACGAGCAGTACTTC

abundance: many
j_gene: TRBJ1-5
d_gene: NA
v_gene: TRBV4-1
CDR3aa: CASSQEATAKSNQPQHF
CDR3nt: TGCGCCAGCAGCCAAGAGGCGACAGCAAAGAGCAATCAGCCCCAGCATTTT

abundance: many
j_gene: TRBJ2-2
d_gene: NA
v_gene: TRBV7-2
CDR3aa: CASSLMGQLTGELFF
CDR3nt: TGTGCCAGCAGCTTAATGGGACAATTAACCGGGGAGCTGTTTTTT

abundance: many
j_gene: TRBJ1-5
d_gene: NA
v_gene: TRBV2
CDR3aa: CASSDRGSQPQHF
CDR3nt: TGTGCCAGCAGTGACAGGGGAAGTCAGCCCCAGCATTTT

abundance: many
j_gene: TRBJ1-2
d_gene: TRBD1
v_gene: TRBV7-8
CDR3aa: CASSSGTGVTYGYTF
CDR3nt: TGTGCCAGCAGCAGCGGGACAGGGGTCACCTATGGCTACACCTTC

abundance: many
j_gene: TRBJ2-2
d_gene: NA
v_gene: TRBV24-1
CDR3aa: CATSDFGRTGELFF
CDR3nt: TGTGCCACCAGTGATTTTGGGAGAACCGGGGAGCTGTTTTTT

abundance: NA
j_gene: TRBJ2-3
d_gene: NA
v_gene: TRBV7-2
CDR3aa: CASSPPKGDTQYF
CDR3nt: TGTGCCAGCAGCCCCCCTAAGGGAGATACGCAGTATTTT

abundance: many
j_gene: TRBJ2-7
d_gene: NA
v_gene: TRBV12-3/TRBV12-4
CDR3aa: CASRRGTYEQYF
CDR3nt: TGTGCCAGCAGGCGAGGGACCTACGAGCAGTACTTC

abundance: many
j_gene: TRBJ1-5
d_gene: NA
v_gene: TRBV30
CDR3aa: CAWSSVGNQPQHF
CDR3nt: TGTGCCTGGAGTTCGGTGGGCAATCAGCCCCAGCATTTT

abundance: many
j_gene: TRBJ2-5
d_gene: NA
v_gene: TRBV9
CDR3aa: CASSVGRSQETQYF
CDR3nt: TGTGCCAGCAGCGTAGGACGGAGCCAAGAGACCCAGTACTTC

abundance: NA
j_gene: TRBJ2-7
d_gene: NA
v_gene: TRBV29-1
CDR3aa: CSVEDQSSSYEQYF
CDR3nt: TGCAGCGTTGAAGATCAGTCTAGCTCCTACGAGCAGTACTTC